This TCR beta chain was found in a study of blood T cell repertoires in COVID-19. Study information: The United States, Italy and Spain provided the acute and convalescent COVID-19 samples.

The CDR3 is made up of 13 amino acids. V gave up 5 bases and J gave up 5 bases; unmatched junction bases: 5. Germline CDR1 and CDR2: SGHTA and FQGTGA. Using immunoSEQ multiplex PCR, the repertoire was profiled, and TCRdb retains in-frame clones only, with some absent. The sample shows fewer than 70,000 clones, 92% of them seen only once. This sequence joins TRBV7-3 and TRBJ1-2, with 7 bases identical to TRBD1. The clonotype was recovered from a middle-aged man with active COVID-19. Source material: peripheral blood. CDR3 loop: CASSPDRNYGYTF. CDR3 in DNA: TGTGCCAGCAGCCCGGACAGGAATTATGGCTACACCTTC.